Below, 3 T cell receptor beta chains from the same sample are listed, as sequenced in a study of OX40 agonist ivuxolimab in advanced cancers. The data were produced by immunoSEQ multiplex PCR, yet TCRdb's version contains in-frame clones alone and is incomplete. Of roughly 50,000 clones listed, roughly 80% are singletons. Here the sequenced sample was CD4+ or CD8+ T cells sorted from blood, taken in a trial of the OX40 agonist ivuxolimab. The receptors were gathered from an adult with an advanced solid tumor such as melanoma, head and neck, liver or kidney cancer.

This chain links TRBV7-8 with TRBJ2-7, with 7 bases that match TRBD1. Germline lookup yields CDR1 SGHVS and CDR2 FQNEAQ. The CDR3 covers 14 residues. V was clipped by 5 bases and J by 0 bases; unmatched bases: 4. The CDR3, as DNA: TGTGCCAGCAGCCCAGACAGGGTCTCCTACGAGCAGTACTTC. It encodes CASSPDRVSYEQYF. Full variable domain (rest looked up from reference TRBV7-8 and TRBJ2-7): GAGVSQSPRYKVAKRGQDVALRCDPISGHVSLFWYQQALGQGPEFLTYFQNEAQLDKSGLPSDRFFAERPEGSVSTLKIQRTQQEDSAVYLCASSPDRVSYEQYFGPGTRLTVT.

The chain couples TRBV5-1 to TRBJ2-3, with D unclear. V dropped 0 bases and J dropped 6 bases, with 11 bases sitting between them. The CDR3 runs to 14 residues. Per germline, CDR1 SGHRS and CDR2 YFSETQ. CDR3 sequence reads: CASSLAKTQDTQYF. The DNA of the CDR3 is TGCGCCAGCAGCTTGGCCAAGACGCAGGATACGCAGTATTTT. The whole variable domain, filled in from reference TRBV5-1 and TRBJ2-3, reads KAGVTQTPRYLIKTRGQQVTLSCSPISGHRSVSWYQQTPGQGLQFLFEYFSETQRNKGNFPGRFSGRQFSNSRSEMNVSTLELGDSALYLCASSLAKTQDTQYFGPGTRLTVL.

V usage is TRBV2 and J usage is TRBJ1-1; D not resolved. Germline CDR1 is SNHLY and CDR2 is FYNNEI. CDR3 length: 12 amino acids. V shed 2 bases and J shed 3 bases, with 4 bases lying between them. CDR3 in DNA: TGTGCCAGCAGTGAAACATACACTGAAGCTTTCTTT. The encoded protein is CASSETYTEAFF.